This TCR beta chain was identified during a study of blood T cell repertoires in COVID-19. Study details: Both acute and convalescent COVID-19 samples were obtained from the United States, Italy and Spain. Sources were T cells, B-cell-depleted T cells, or PBMCs; the material itself was cDNA or gDNA.

In the authors' methods: Quantification of nucleated cells was approximated via reference gene primer amplification. Some clones are missing from TCRdb's copy, which holds only in-frame ones; the method was immunoSEQ multiplex PCR. The V and J calls and clone size are taken from that table; D and trimming were inferred from the DNA. The sample holds hundreds of thousands of clones, more than 65% seen once. Only one count was recorded for this clone. The origin of this receptor is a woman of 80 years or more with acute or convalescent COVID-19. Specimen: peripheral blood.

The CDR3 DNA reads as TGTGCCAGCAGTAGACTAGCGGGGGCCACAGATACGCAGTATTTT. Translated: CASSRLAGATDTQYF. This chain links TRBV6-5 with TRBJ2-3, with TRBD2 identical over 12 bases. This CDR3 has 15 residues. The germline gives CDR1 MNHEY, CDR2 SVGAGI. Unmatched junction bases numbered 2, after V lost 5 bases and J lost 2 bases.